The clone carrying this T cell receptor beta chain has a single count. What it binds is unknown. These data come from a study of T cell responses to AZD1222 COVID-19 vaccine. Whole-study results and caveats: The CD4 TCRs associated with vaccination extended across spike and predominated at 160-218 and 743-854. Repertoire samples came only from after the peak T cell response. In a largely white British group with more females than males, clonal diversity was possibly underestimated.

The table came from immunoSEQ multiplex PCR; TCRdb's copy has only in-frame clones and leaves some out. The table has about 120,000 clones, around nine tenths seen once. Germline CDR1 is LNHNV and CDR2 is YYDKDF (reference sequence). The CDR3 length is 14 residues. The V and J ends lost 3 bases and 4 bases respectively, with 10 bases between them. This sample comprised peripheral blood, obtained on day 0 of AZD1222 vaccination. The chain has TRBV15 and TRBJ1-3; D is undetermined. The receptor was derived from an adult in good health. The CDR3 sequence: CATSSGVGGNTIYF. In DNA form, the CDR3 reads TGTGCCACCAGCAGTGGGGTAGGGGGAAACACCATATATTTT. Filled out from reference TRBV15 and TRBJ1-3, the complete variable domain reads DAMVIQNPRYQVTQFGKPVTLSCSQTLNHNVMYWYQQKSSQAPKLLFHYYDKDFNNEADTPDNFQSRRPNTSFCFLDIRSPGLGDTAMYLCATSSGVGGNTIYFGEGSWLTVV.